This T cell receptor beta chain was retrieved from a study of blood T cells in healthy people across ages. To note about this clonotype: Since a much larger clone is just one base distant, this may be a read error.

The trim removed 3 bases at V and 11 bases at J, leaving 11 bases unmatched. The CDR3 contains 14 residues. The V gene's germline CDR1 is SGHNT and CDR2 YYREEE (reference sequence). The authors ran a second PCR of about 6 to 11 cycles using a sample-barcoded 5' primer and a J-beta primer mix. TCRdb re-called the 5' RACE reads through MiXCR, storing one row per CDR3 protein. The sample includes under 1,000,000 distinct CDR3 sequences, roughly 46% of them seen just once. Sequencing used blood. The TCR was taken from a man older than 75 in good health. The V gene is TRBV5-4, the J gene TRBJ2-5, with 9 bases aligning to TRBD1. The CDR3 is CASSSTGGLNEQYF. The CDR3 bases are TGTGCCAGCAGCTCCACAGGGGGCTTAAATGAGCAGTACTTC.